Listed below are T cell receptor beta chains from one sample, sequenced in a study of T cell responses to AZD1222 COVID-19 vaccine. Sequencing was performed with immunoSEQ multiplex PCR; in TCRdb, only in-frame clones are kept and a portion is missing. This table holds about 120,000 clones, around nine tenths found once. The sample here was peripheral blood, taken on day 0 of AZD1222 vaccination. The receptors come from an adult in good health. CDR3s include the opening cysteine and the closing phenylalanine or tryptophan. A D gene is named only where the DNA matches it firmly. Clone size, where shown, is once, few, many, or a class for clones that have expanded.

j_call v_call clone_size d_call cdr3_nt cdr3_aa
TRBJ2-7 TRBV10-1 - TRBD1 TGCGCCCCGCGGACAGGGGGGGAGCAGTACTTC CAPRTGGEQYF
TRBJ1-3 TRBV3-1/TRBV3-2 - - TGTGCCAGCAGCCAAGATCAACCCTCTTGGGCTGGAAACACCATATATTTT CASSQDQPSWAGNTIYF
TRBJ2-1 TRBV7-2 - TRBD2 TGTGCCAGCAGCTTAGCTAGCGGGGGTACTGAGCAGTTCTTC CASSLASGGTEQFF
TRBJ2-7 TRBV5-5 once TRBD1 TGTGCCAGCAGCTTGGCATTTCGGACAGGGATTTCCGAGCAGTACTTC CASSLAFRTGISEQYF
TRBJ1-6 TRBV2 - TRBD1 TGTGCCAGCAGAAGCAGGGGGGGTCCCCTCCACTTT CASRSRGGPLHF
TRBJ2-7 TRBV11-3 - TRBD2 TGTGCCAGCAGCAGGACTAGCTCCTACGAGCAGTACTTC CASSRTSSYEQYF
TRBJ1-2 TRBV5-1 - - TGCGCCAGCAGCTTGGATTGGGAAGGTGGCTATGGCTACACCTTC CASSLDWEGGYGYTF
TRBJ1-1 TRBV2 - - TGTGCCAGCAGTGGCGGGGCCATGAACACTGAAGCTTTCTTT CASSGGAMNTEAFF
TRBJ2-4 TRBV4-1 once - TGCGCCAGCAGCCAGAGGGGGTACGGGAGCAACCCCAGGGACATTCAGTACTTC CASSQRGYGSNPRDIQYF
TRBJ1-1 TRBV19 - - TGTGCCAGTAGTGACCGGATCCACACTGAAGCTTTCTTT CASSDRIHTEAFF
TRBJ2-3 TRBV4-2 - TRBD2 TGTGCCAGCAGCCAAGGAGTTAGCGGGGGAAGCACAGATACGCAGTATTTT CASSQGVSGGSTDTQYF
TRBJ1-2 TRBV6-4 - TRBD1 TGTGCCAGCAGTGACGCTAACCGACAGGGAAACGCCAAGGTAGAGCGAGGCTACACCTTC CASSDANRQGNAKVERGYTF
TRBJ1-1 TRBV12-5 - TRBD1 TGTGCTAGTGGTTTGGGTACAGGGGGGTTGGCTTTCTTT CASGLGTGGLAFF
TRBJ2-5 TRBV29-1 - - TGCAGCGTTGACGAGTACGGGGAGACCCAGTACTTC CSVDEYGETQYF
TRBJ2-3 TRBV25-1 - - TGTGCCAGCAGGGGGACGGGAAAAGCTGTCACAGATACGCAGTATTTT CASRGTGKAVTDTQYF
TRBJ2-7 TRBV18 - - TGTGCCAGCTCACGTGCAGGGGGGCTGATTTACGAGCAGTACTTC CASSRAGGLIYEQYF
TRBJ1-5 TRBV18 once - TGTGCCAGCTCACCGGGGGACCGTATGTCCCAGCATTTT CASSPGDRMSQHF
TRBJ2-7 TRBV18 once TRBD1 TGTGCCAGCTCAGGACAGGATCGTCTGCTCGAGCAGTACTTC CASSGQDRLLEQYF
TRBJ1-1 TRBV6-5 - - TGTGCCAGCAGTTCCTACACTGAAGCTTTCTTT CASSSYTEAFF
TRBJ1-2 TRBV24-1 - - TGTGCCACCAGTGATGTTAACGACAGAGACTACACCTTC CATSDVNDRDYTF
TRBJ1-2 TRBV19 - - TGTGCCAGTAGGGACGAAGGGGGACGTAGAAACTATGGCTACACCTTC CASRDEGGRRNYGYTF
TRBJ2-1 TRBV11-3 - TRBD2 TGTGCCAGCAGCCGCGGACTAGTTTCCTACAATGAGCAGTTCTTC CASSRGLVSYNEQFF
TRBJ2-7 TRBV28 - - TGTGCCAGCAGTTTAACAGGAGACAACTACGAGCAGTACTTC CASSLTGDNYEQYF
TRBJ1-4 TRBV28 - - TGTGCCAGCAGTTCCACCCAACGGGAAAAACTGTTTTTT CASSSTQREKLFF
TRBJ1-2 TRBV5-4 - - TGTGCCAGCAGCCTGGACAGAGCTAACTATGGCTACACCTTC CASSLDRANYGYTF
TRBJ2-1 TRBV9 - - TGTGCCAGCAGCGTAGCTACGGCAGGGAGAATTAACTACAATGAGCAGTTCTTC CASSVATAGRINYNEQFF
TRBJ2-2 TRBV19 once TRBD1 TGTGCCAGTAATGAGACAGGGATCGGGGAGCTGTTTTTT CASNETGIGELFF
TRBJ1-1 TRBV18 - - TGTGCCAGCTCACCAATAGGGGTGAACACTGAAGCTTTCTTT CASSPIGVNTEAFF
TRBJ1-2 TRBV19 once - TGTGCCAGTAGCAACTATGGCTACACCTTC CASSNYGYTF
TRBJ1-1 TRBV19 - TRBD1 TGTGCCAGTAGTGCAGGGGGCGCGGGGACTGAAGCTTTCTTT CASSAGGAGTEAFF
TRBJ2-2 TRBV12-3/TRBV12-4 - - TGTGCCAGCAGTTTCAACACCGGGGAGCTGTTTTTT CASSFNTGELFF
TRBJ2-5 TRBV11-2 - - TGTGCCAGCAGCCCCCGGGTCGGACTAGGGGGTCGGCAGACCCAGTACTTC CASSPRVGLGGRQTQYF